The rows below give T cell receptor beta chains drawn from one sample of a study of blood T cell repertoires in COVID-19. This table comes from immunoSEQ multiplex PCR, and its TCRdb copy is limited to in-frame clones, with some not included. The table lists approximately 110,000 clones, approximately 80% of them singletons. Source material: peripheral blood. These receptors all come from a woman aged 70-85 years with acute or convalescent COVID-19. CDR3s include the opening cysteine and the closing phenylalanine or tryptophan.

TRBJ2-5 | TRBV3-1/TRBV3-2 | CASSLLAEQETQYF
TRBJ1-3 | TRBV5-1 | CASSLDGGEGNTIYF
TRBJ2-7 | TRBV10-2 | CASRHGQGYEQYF
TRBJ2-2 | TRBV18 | CASSPTGGANTGELFF
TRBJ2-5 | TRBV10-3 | CAISEGRAGETQYF
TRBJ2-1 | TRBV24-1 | CATSDTTSGSWYNEQFF
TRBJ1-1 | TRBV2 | CAAGRENTEAFF
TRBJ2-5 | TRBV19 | CASNPSGRETQYF
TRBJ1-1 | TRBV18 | CASSPSRTGERAFF
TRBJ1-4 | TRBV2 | CASSPAGRGVNEKLFF
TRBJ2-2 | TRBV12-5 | CASGFGGGELFF
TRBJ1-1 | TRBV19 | CASSHGELKNTEAFF
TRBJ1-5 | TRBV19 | CASSIKTGAQHF
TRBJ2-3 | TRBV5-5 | CASSLTVPSTDTQYF
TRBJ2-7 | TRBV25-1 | CASSSYSSYEQYF
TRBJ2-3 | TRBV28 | CASQGNSGATGTDTQYF
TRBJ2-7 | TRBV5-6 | CASCHSSGYEQYF
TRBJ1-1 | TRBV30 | CAWTPGGTEAFF
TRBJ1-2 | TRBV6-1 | CASSEAGALAGYTF
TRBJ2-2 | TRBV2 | CASDRERGVELFF
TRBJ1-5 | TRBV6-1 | CASSEDRTSNQPQHF
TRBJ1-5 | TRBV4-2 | CASSQVMGLQGSNQPQHF
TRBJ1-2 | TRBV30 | CAWSARGGEYGYTF
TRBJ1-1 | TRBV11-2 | CASSPPGQGYTEAFF